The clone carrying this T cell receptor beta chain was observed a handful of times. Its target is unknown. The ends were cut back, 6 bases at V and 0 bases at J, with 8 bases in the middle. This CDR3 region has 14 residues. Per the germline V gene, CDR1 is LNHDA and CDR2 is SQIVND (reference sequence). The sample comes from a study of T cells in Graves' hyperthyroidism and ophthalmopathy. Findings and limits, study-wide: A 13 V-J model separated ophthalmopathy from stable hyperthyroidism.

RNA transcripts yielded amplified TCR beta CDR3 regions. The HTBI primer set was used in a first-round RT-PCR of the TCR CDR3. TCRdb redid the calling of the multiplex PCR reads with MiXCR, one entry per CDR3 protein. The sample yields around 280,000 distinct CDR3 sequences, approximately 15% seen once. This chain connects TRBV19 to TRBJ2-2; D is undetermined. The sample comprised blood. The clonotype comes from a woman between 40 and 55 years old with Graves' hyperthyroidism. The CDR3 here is CASRDAANTGELFF. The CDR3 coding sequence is TGTGCCAGTAGGGATGCCGCGAACACCGGGGAGCTGTTTTTT.